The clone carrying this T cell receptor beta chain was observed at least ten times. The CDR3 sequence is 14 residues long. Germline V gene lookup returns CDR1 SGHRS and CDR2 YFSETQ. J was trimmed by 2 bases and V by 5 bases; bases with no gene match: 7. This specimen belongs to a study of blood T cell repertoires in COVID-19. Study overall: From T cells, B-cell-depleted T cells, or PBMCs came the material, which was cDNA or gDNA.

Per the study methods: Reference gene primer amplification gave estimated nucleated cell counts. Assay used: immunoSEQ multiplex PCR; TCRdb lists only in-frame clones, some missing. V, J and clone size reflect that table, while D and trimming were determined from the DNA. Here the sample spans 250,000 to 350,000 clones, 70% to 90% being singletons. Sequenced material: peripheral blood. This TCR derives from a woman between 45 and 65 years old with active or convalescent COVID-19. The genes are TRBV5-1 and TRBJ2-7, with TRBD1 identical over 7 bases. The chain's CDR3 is CASRTGTDTYEQYF. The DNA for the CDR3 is TGCGCCAGCAGGACAGGGACAGATACCTACGAGCAGTACTTC. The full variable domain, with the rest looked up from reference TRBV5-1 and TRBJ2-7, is KAGVTQTPRYLIKTRGQQVTLSCSPISGHRSVSWYQQTPGQGLQFLFEYFSETQRNKGNFPGRFSGRQFSNSRSEMNVSTLELGDSALYLCASRTGTDTYEQYFGPGTRLTVT.